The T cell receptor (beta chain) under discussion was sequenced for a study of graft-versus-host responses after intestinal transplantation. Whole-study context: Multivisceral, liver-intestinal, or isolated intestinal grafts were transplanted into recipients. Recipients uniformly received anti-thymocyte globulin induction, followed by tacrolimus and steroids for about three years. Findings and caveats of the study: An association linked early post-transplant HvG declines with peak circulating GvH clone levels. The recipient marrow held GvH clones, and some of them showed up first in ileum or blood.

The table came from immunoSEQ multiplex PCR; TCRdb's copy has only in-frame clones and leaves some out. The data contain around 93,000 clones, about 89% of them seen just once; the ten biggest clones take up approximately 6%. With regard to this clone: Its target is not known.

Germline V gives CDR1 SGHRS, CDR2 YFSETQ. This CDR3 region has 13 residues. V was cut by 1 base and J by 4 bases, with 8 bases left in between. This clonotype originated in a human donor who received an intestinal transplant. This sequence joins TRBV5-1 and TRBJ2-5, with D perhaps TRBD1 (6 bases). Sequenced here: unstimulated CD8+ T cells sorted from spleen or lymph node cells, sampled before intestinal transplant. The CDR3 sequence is CASSLRGGETQYF. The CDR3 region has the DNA TGCGCCAGCAGCTTGAGAGGGGGAGAGACCCAGTACTTC. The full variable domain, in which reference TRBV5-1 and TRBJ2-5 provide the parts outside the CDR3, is KAGVTQTPRYLIKTRGQQVTLSCSPISGHRSVSWYQQTPGQGLQFLFEYFSETQRNKGNFPGRFSGRQFSNSRSEMNVSTLELGDSALYLCASSLRGGETQYFGPGTRLLVL.